These 6 T cell receptor beta chains came from one sample sequenced in a study of blood T cells in healthy people across ages. Through a sample-barcoded 5' primer and a J-beta primer mix, a second PCR was run for about 6 to 12 cycles. TCRdb passed the 5' RACE reads through MiXCR, listing each CDR3 protein once. Of hundreds of thousands of distinct CDR3 sequences in the sample, around 49% were seen once. Sequencing was done on a sample of blood. The receptors shown here come from a woman aged 55 to 70 in good health.

This clonotype has a handful of counts. The CDR3 sequence is CSVLGAAGDSYGYTF. The DNA of the CDR3 is TGCAGCGTGCTGGGAGCGGCAGGGGACAGCTATGGCTACACCTTC. This sequence joins TRBV29-1 and TRBJ1-2, with TRBD1 identical over 7 bases. CDR1 is SQVTM and CDR2 is ANQGSEA in the germline V gene. Germline trimming cut 6 bases from V and 4 bases from J; bases unmatched to any gene: 14. The length of the CDR3 is 15 residues.

This chain uses TRBV5-1 with TRBJ2-1; tentative D call: TRBD2 (6 bases). Germline assignment: CDR1 SGHRS and CDR2 YFSETQ. The CDR3 covers 13 residues. V lost 6 bases, J lost 8 bases, and 15 bases lay in between. CDR3 residues: CASTRETMHEQFF. The CDR3 nucleotides are TGCGCCAGCACTCGGGAGACGATGCATGAGCAGTTCTTC.

In the case of this clonotype: This may be a read error: a much more frequent sequence differs by one nucleotide. The chain couples TRBV20-1 to TRBJ2-1; D remains ambiguous. Germline V gives CDR1 DFQATT, CDR2 SNEGSKA (reference sequence). The CDR3 runs to 16 residues. V dropped 4 bases and J dropped 2 bases, with 18 bases sitting between them. The CDR3 loop reads CSATIGLRRPYNEQFF. The CDR3 DNA is TGCAGTGCTACCATCGGGCTCCGAAGGCCCTACAATGAGCAGTTCTTC.

This clonotype was counted between two and nine times. The chain is built from TRBV28 and TRBJ2-6; possible D gene TRBD1, 5 bases. Germline CDR1 reads MDHEN; CDR2 reads SYDVKM. V lost 5 bases and J 0 bases, leaving 11 bases between the germline ends. The CDR3 totals 16 residues. The CDR3 loop reads CASSVDRSSGANVLTF. The CDR3 DNA reads TGTGCCAGCAGTGTCGACAGAAGCTCTGGGGCCAACGTCCTGACTTTC. Using reference TRBV28 and TRBJ2-6 for the parts outside the CDR3, the full variable domain is DVKVTQSSRYLVKRTGEKVFLECVQDMDHENMFWYRQDPGLGLRLIYFSYDVKMKEKGDIPEGYSVSREKKERFSLILESASTNQTSMYLCASSVDRSSGANVLTFGAGSRLTVL.

The V call is TRBV29-1, the J call TRBJ2-3; no clear D gene. The CDR3 has 11 amino acids. V was cut by 5 bases and J by 4 bases, with 7 bases left in between. Looked up from germline, CDR1 is SQVTM and CDR2 is ANQGSEA. CDR3 protein: CSVQTSDTQYF. The DNA for the CDR3 is TGCAGCGTTCAGACATCAGATACGCAGTATTTT.

This chain connects TRBV27 to TRBJ2-7; 8 nucleotides match TRBD1. CDR1 and CDR2 (germline): MNHEY, SMNVEV (reference sequence). There are 16 residues in the CDR3. J lost 9 bases, V lost 5 bases, and 18 bases had no gene match. Written as DNA, the CDR3 is TGTGCCAGCAGTCCACGACGCGGACAGGGTCTCCAACTGCAGTACTTC. Amino acid sequence: CASSPRRGQGLQLQYF.